One sample yielded the 25 T cell receptor beta chains listed below, sequenced in a study of cytomegalovirus exposure and HLA in healthy donors. The PCR employed 60 Vbeta primers together with 13 Jbeta primers. The method was immunoSEQ multiplex PCR; TCRdb's version includes in-frame clones alone and lacks a portion of them. The sample records more than 90,000 clones, about 70% being singletons. The sample comprised PBMCs. The receptor source for this set is a human donor in good health.

V usage is TRBV15 and J usage is TRBJ1-1; D is unclear. The CDR3 spans 14 residues. Trimming cost V 0 bases and J 1 base, with 6 bases left between them. CDR1 and CDR2 from the germline V gene are LNHNV and YYDKDF (reference sequence). The DNA of the CDR3 is TGTGCCACCAGCAGAGATAGACAGAACACTGAAGCTTTCTTT. Its protein is CATSRDRQNTEAFF.

This chain connects TRBV7-9 to TRBJ2-3; TRBD2 aligns across 10 bases. Trimming cost V 5 bases and J 1 base; bases outside gene matches: 6. This CDR3 is 16 amino acids long. Germline assignment: CDR1 SEHNR and CDR2 FQNEAQ (reference sequence). The CDR3 spells CASSPWLAGGTDTQYF. CDR3 coding DNA: TGTGCCAGCAGCCCCTGGCTAGCGGGAGGCACAGATACGCAGTATTTT.

The chain carries TRBV5-4 and TRBJ2-3; TRBD2 matches 10 bases. The trim removed 3 bases at V and 5 bases at J, leaving 3 bases unmatched. Germline V CDR1 and CDR2: SGHNT, YYREEE (reference sequence). The CDR3 covers 14 residues. CDR3 protein: CASSSEREGDTQYF. CDR3 coding DNA: TGTGCCAGCAGCTCAGAGCGGGAGGGAGATACGCAGTATTTT.

This chain connects TRBV6-4 to TRBJ2-1, with 8 bases identical to TRBD2. The CDR3 length is 15 residues. J lost 0 bases, V lost 6 bases, and 4 bases had no gene match. Germline CDR1 is MRHNA and CDR2 is SNTAGT. DNA of the CDR3: TGTGCCAGCAGCCCGAGCGGGGGCTCCTACAATGAGCAGTTCTTC. Translating gives CASSPSGGSYNEQFF.

This sequence joins TRBV15 and TRBJ2-2, with D maybe TRBD1 (6 bases). The V gene lost 0 bases and the J gene lost 1 base, with 12 bases spanning the gap. Germline lookup yields CDR1 LNHNV and CDR2 YYDKDF (reference sequence). The CDR3 has 17 residues. Here the CDR3 reads CATSRDSETGNTGELFF. The CDR3 region has the DNA TGTGCCACCAGCAGAGATTCTGAGACAGGGAACACCGGGGAGCTGTTTTTT.

The genes are TRBV23-1 and TRBJ1-2; no clear D gene. Being an ORF, TRBV23-1 has a function that is uncertain. The CDR3 spans 15 residues. Trimming took off 3 bases at V and 6 bases at J, with 17 bases between the two ends. CDR3 sequence reads: CASSQRCTRRDGYTF. DNA for the CDR3: TGCGCCAGCAGTCAGAGATGTACACGGCGGGATGGCTACACCTTC.

This clone showed up just a few times. The chain employs TRBV5-1 and TRBJ2-3; 8 bases line up with TRBD1. The germline CDR1 and CDR2 sequences are SGHRS and YFSETQ. The CDR3 runs 13 residues. The CDR3 DNA reads as TGCGCGGGACAGGACCCTAACACAGATACGCAGTATTTT. Translated, it gives CAGQDPNTDTQYF.

This chain connects TRBV18 to TRBJ1-5; TRBD1 matches at 7 bases. V was pared by 2 bases and J by 5 bases, with 3 bases of the junction left unmatched. Germline-derived CDR1 and CDR2 are KGHSH and LQKENI. The CDR3 contains 14 residues. CDR3 protein: CASSPATGDQPQHF. DNA for the CDR3: TGTGCCAGCTCACCAGCTACAGGGGATCAGCCCCAGCATTTT.

V usage is TRBV10-1 and J usage is TRBJ2-5; no reliable D call. The germline V gene encodes CDR1 WNHNN and CDR2 SYGVQD (reference sequence). This CDR3 spans 13 amino acids. Trimming removed 0 bases from V and 5 bases from J, with 7 bases in between. The CDR3 region is CASSESGRETQYF. In nucleotides, the CDR3 is TGCGCCAGCAGTGAGTCGGGCAGGGAGACCCAGTACTTC.

This clone was counted a single time. The chain combines TRBV5-4 with TRBJ1-2, with TRBD1 matching 7 bases. The germline CDR1 and CDR2 sequences are SGHNT and YYREEE (reference sequence). Trimming cost V 0 bases and J 4 bases; bases outside gene matches: 3. The CDR3 has 14 amino acids. The CDR3 is CASSLATGVYGYTF. CDR3 coding DNA: TGTGCCAGCAGCTTGGCAACAGGGGTCTATGGCTACACCTTC.

In this sample, this clone turned up once. The chain joins TRBV5-1 to TRBJ1-2; D is possibly TRBD1 (6 bases). V was shortened by 5 bases and J by 1 base, with 12 bases between the two germline ends. CDR1 is SGHRS and CDR2 is YFSETQ in the germline V gene. This CDR3 is built from 14 residues. This CDR3 is CASSAGAVNYGYTF. The CDR3 nucleotides read TGCGCCAGCAGTGCGGGGGCAGTTAACTATGGCTACACCTTC. Full variable domain (outside the CDR3, taken from reference TRBV5-1 and TRBJ1-2): KAGVTQTPRYLIKTRGQQVTLSCSPISGHRSVSWYQQTPGQGLQFLFEYFSETQRNKGNFPGRFSGRQFSNSRSEMNVSTLELGDSALYLCASSAGAVNYGYTFGSGTRLTVV.

The rearrangement uses TRBV2 and TRBJ1-4, with TRBD1 matching 7 bases. The J segment lost 4 bases and the V segment lost 11 bases, leaving 7 bases of the junction unmatched. Germline CDR1 reads SNHLY; CDR2 reads FYNNEI. The CDR3 is 13 residues long. CDR3 in DNA: TGTGCCGGGCGGACAGGAATTAATGAAAAACTGTTTTTT. This encodes CAGRTGINEKLFF.

The chain carries TRBV29-1 and TRBJ1-2, with 10 bases aligning to TRBD1. The length of the CDR3 is 12 residues. Germline-derived CDR1 and CDR2 are SQVTM and ANQGSEA. The ends lost 6 bases at V and 8 bases at J; junction bases unmatched: 6. The CDR3 sequence: CSVRQGAGGYTF. CDR3 DNA: TGCAGCGTCCGACAGGGGGCTGGAGGCTACACCTTC.

The V and J genes are TRBV2 and TRBJ1-5; TRBD1 matches at 9 bases. CDR3 length: 14 residues. CDR1 and CDR2 (germline): SNHLY, FYNNEI. V shed 8 bases, J shed 4 bases, and the junction held 6 bases outside the gene matches. This CDR3 reads CASGEDRGNQPQHF. The CDR3 DNA reads TGTGCCAGCGGCGAAGACAGGGGGAATCAGCCCCAGCATTTT.

In this sample, this clone turned up a few times. V gene TRBV4-1 combines with J gene TRBJ2-2; TRBD1 matches 9 bases. The junction had 8 bases not matched to a gene; V was cut back by 4 bases and J by 5 bases. This CDR3 contains 16 residues. Germline lookup yields CDR1 MGHRA and CDR2 YSYEKL. The CDR3 here is CASSLGTGRETGELFF. As DNA, the CDR3 is TGCGCCAGCAGCCTAGGGACAGGGCGGGAGACCGGGGAGCTGTTTTTT.

The gene calls are TRBV5-1 and TRBJ1-1; 8 bases fit TRBD1. This CDR3 spans 15 amino acids. Trimming removed 5 bases from V and 2 bases from J; junction bases left unmatched: 8. Germline V lookup: CDR1 SGHRS, CDR2 YFSETQ. DNA for the CDR3: TGCGCCAGCAGAACAATTGGACAGGGAAACACTGAAGCTTTCTTT. This encodes CASRTIGQGNTEAFF.

The chain carries TRBV30 and TRBJ2-5; TRBD1 might be the D (5 bases). Germline lookup yields CDR1 GTSNPN and CDR2 SVGIG (reference sequence). V dropped 2 bases and J dropped 4 bases, with 8 bases sitting between them. The CDR3 length is 12 residues. CDR3 DNA sequence: TGTGCCTGGAGTAGCAGGGCAGAGACCCAGTACTTC. It codes for CAWSSRAETQYF.

The sample holds a few counts of this clone. The chain links TRBV5-4 to TRBJ1-2; D unclear. This CDR3 spans 16 amino acids. Trimming took 3 bases from V and 4 from J, leaving 19 bases between them. CDR1 SGHNT and CDR2 YYREEE come from the germline V gene (reference sequence). CDR3 DNA sequence: TGTGCCAGCAGCTCCCCCTTCGAGGTGGGGAGCTATGGCTACACCTTC. It codes for CASSSPFEVGSYGYTF.

V and J are TRBV7-8 and TRBJ2-7, with 12 nucleotides matching TRBD2. The length of the CDR3 is 18 residues. The germline V gene encodes CDR1 SGHVS and CDR2 FQNEAQ. After removal of 5 bases from V and 1 base from J, the junction contained 12 bases not matched to a gene. The CDR3 protein is CASSPATSGGAGSYEQYF. In nucleotides, the CDR3 is TGTGCCAGCAGCCCAGCGACTAGCGGGGGCGCAGGATCCTACGAGCAGTACTTC.

This chain uses TRBV4-2 with TRBJ2-5, with 10 bases aligning to TRBD1. The CDR3 has 15 residues. The V gene end was trimmed by 5 bases and the J gene end by 11 bases; junction bases not matched to a gene: 14. Per germline, CDR1 LGHNA and CDR2 YNFKEQ. The CDR3 DNA reads TGTGCCAGCAGCGACCGACAGGGGGCTTCCTCCCAGCAGTACTTC. Translation gives CASSDRQGASSQQYF.

The chain joins TRBV7-9 to TRBJ2-4; TRBD1 might be the D (5 bases). V gave up 4 bases and J gave up 0 bases, with 10 bases separating them. The germline V gene encodes CDR1 SEHNR and CDR2 FQNEAQ (reference sequence). The CDR3 spans 15 residues. The CDR3 bases are TGTGCCAGCAGCTCCCAGGGTGTAGCCAAAAACATTCAGTACTTC. This translates into CASSSQGVAKNIQYF.

On this clone: This sample also contains other DNA sequences that code for the same CDR3. The chain carries TRBV7-9 and TRBJ1-3; TRBD1 matches 9 bases. The CDR3 totals 15 residues. Per germline, CDR1 SEHNR and CDR2 FQNEAQ (reference sequence). Trimming cost V 3 bases and J 3 bases; bases outside gene matches: 3. CDR3: CASSFGTGNGNTIYF. CDR3 sequence (DNA): TGTGCCAGCAGCTTCGGGACAGGGAATGGAAACACCATATATTTT.

This chain links TRBV5-5 with TRBJ1-2; TRBD1 agrees at 9 bases. Germline lookup yields CDR1 SGHKS and CDR2 YYEKEE (reference sequence). Trimming removed 2 bases from V and 6 bases from J; junction bases left unmatched: 5. CDR3 length: 14 residues. CDR3 sequence reads: CASSLIQGADGYTF. In DNA, the CDR3 is TGTGCCAGCAGCTTAATACAGGGGGCTGATGGCTACACCTTC.

The chain is built from TRBV5-1 and TRBJ1-2, with 7 positions matching TRBD1. This CDR3 has 15 amino acids. V lost 4 bases to trimming and J lost 8 bases; unmatched junction nucleotides: 14. Germline values: CDR1 SGHRS, CDR2 YFSETQ. This CDR3 is CASSPNVGQAYGYTF. The CDR3 DNA sequence: TGCGCCAGCAGCCCTAATGTTGGACAGGCCTACGGCTACACCTTC.

The chain has TRBV5-4 and TRBJ2-2; perhaps TRBD1 as D (5 bases). CDR3 length: 14 amino acids. Trimming took off 6 bases at V and 5 bases at J, with 14 bases between the two ends. The germline V gene has CDR1 SGHNT and CDR2 YYREEE (reference sequence). Here the CDR3 DNA reads TGTGCCAGCACCCTCAAGGGGCCTACCGGGGAGCTGTTTTTT. Amino acid sequence: CASTLKGPTGELFF.